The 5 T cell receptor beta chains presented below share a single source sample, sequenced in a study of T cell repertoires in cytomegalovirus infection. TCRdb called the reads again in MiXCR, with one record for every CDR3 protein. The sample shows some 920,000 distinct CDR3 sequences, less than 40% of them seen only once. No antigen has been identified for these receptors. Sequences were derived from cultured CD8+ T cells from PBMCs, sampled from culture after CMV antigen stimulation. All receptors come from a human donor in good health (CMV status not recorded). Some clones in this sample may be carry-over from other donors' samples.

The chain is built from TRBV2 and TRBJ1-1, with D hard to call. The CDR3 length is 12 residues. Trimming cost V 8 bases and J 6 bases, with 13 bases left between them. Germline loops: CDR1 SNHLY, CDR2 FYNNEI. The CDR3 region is CASLAVGPEAFF. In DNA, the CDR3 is TGTGCCAGCTTAGCGGTGGGTCCTGAAGCTTTCTTT.

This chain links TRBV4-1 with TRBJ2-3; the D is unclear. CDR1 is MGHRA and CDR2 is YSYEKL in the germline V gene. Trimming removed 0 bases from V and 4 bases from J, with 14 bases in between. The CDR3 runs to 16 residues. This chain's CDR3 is CASSQERALTPDTQYF. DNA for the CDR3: TGCGCCAGCAGCCAAGAAAGAGCTCTTACTCCAGATACGCAGTATTTT.

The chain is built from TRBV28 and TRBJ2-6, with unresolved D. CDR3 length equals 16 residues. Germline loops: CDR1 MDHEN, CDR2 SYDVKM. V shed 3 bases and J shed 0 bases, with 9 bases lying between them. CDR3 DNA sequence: TGTGCCAGCAGTTTCCCCCCCCTCTCTGGGGCCAACGTCCTGACTTTC. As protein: CASSFPPLSGANVLTF. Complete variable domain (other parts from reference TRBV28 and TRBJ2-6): DVKVTQSSRYLVKRTGEKVFLECVQDMDHENMFWYRQDPGLGLRLIYFSYDVKMKEKGDIPEGYSVSREKKERFSLILESASTNQTSMYLCASSFPPLSGANVLTFGAGSRLTVL.

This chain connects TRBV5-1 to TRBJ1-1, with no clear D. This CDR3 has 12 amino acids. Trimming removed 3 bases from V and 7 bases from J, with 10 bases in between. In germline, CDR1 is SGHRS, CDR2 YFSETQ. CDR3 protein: CASSWSGFEAFF. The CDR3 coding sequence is TGCGCCAGCAGCTGGTCCGGCTTTGAAGCTTTCTTT.

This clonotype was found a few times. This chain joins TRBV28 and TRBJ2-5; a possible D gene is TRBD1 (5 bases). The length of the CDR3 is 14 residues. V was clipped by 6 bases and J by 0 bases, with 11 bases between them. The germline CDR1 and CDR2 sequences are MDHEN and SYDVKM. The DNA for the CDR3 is TGTGCCAGCAGCCCCACAGGAAACCAAGAGACCCAGTACTTC. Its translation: CASSPTGNQETQYF.